One sample yielded the 27 T cell receptor beta chains listed below, sequenced in a study of T cells in Graves' hyperthyroidism and ophthalmopathy. Amplification of TCR beta CDR3 regions used RNA as the template. The primer set for the first-round RT-PCR of the TCR CDR3 was HTBI. TCRdb re-analysed the multiplex PCR reads in MiXCR, keeping a single row per CDR3 protein. The sample lists a few hundred thousand distinct CDR3 sequences, roughly 21% occurring once. Material: blood. The receptors here all came from a woman aged 45-65 years with Graves' hyperthyroidism.

The chain combines TRBV19 with TRBJ1-5; 9 positions agree with TRBD1. CDR1 is LNHDA, CDR2 SQIVND, per germline (reference sequence). This CDR3 is 17 amino acids long. V shed 6 bases, J shed 7 bases, and the junction held 16 bases outside the gene matches. DNA for the CDR3: TGTGCCAGTAGCCAATGGGGTGGCACAGGGGGCAGCCAGCCCCAGCATTTT. This translates into CASSQWGGTGGSQPQHF.

J is TRBJ1-6 and V is TRBV10-3; 9 nucleotides align to TRBD1. V lost 0 bases to trimming and J lost 10 bases; unmatched junction nucleotides: 10. Germline values: CDR1 ENHRY, CDR2 SYGVKD. CDR3 length: 17 residues. This chain's CDR3 is CAISESTLTGGRSPLHF. CDR3 DNA: TGTGCCATCAGTGAGTCGACCCTGACAGGGGGAAGATCACCCCTCCACTTT.

The chain couples TRBV10-2 to TRBJ2-1; 8 nucleotides align to TRBD1. Germline V CDR1 and CDR2: WSHSY, SAAADI. The CDR3 is 13 residues long. J was trimmed by 7 bases and V by 6 bases; bases with no gene match: 5. This CDR3 reads CASRPGGYNEQFF. The CDR3 DNA is TGCGCCAGCAGGCCAGGGGGCTATAATGAGCAGTTCTTC.

This clonotype was counted a few times. V gene TRBV7-8 combines with J gene TRBJ1-2; tentatively, D is TRBD1 (5 bases). The CDR3 totals 14 residues. V lost 5 bases, J lost 2 bases, and 12 bases lay in between. Germline V CDR1 and CDR2: SGHVS, FQNEAQ. CDR3 in amino acids: CASSVGLLNYGYTF. In DNA, the CDR3 is TGTGCCAGCAGCGTGGGACTTCTGAACTATGGCTACACCTTC.

This clonotype came up a few times. This chain joins TRBV14 and TRBJ1-5, with 8 bases fitting TRBD1. In germline, CDR1 is SGHDN, CDR2 FVKESK. The CDR3 is 17 amino acids. Trimming cost V 3 bases and J 4 bases; bases outside gene matches: 11. The CDR3 sequence: CASSHSPPGTGNQPQHF. The CDR3 DNA reads as TGTGCCAGCAGCCACTCCCCCCCCGGGACAGGAAATCAGCCCCAGCATTTT.

On this clonotype itself: With a much larger clone just one base away, this may be a read error. J is TRBJ1-1 and V is TRBV29-1, with D perhaps TRBD1 (6 bases). CDR3 length: 12 amino acids. Germline CDR1 reads SQVTM; CDR2 reads ANQGSEA. The CDR3 here is CSTHEGGTEASF. The CDR3 DNA reads TGCAGCACCCATGAGGGGGGCACTGAAGCTTCCTTT.

This clonotype has ten or more counts. The rearrangement links TRBV2 to TRBJ1-4; the D is unclear. The ends were cut back, 2 bases at V and 0 bases at J, with 7 bases in the middle. The germline gives CDR1 SNHLY, CDR2 FYNNEI. The CDR3 is 15 amino acids. CDR3 in amino acids: CASSENTATNEKLFF. CDR3 nucleotides: TGTGCCAGCAGTGAAAATACAGCAACTAATGAAAAACTGTTTTTT.

At least ten counts were recorded for this clonotype. This chain uses TRBV11-2 with TRBJ2-2; 10 nucleotides agree with TRBD2. Trimming cost V 8 bases and J 0 bases; bases outside gene matches: 6. CDR1 SGHAT and CDR2 FQNNGV come from the germline V gene. The CDR3 loop spans 16 amino acids. In DNA form, the CDR3 reads TGTGCCAGCGGTATAGCGGGAGGACCGAACACCGGGGAGCTGTTTTTT. Its protein is CASGIAGGPNTGELFF.

This clonotype was counted many times. The gene calls are TRBV2 and TRBJ2-7; TRBD1 aligns across 7 bases. This CDR3 comprises 13 residues. The junction had 4 bases not matched to a gene; V was cut back by 5 bases and J by 3 bases. The germline V gene encodes CDR1 SNHLY and CDR2 FYNNEI. The CDR3 here is CASSRDSVYEQYF. In DNA, the CDR3 is TGTGCCAGCAGTAGGGACAGCGTCTACGAGCAGTACTTC.

This clonotype has at least ten counts. V is TRBV6-1 and J is TRBJ1-1, with TRBD1 identical over 11 bases. Germline V gene sequence: CDR1 MNHNS, CDR2 SASEGT. Trimming cost V 6 bases and J 6 bases; bases outside gene matches: 6. This CDR3 is built from 14 residues. This chain's CDR3 is CASRARDRGAEAFF. The CDR3 DNA reads TGTGCCAGCAGGGCCCGGGACAGGGGGGCTGAAGCTTTCTTT.

This clonotype appeared many times. The chain combines TRBV2 with TRBJ2-7; 7 bases agree with TRBD1. Germline assignment: CDR1 SNHLY and CDR2 FYNNEI. The ends lost 8 bases at V and 2 bases at J; junction bases unmatched: 6. CDR3 size: 13 residues. CDR3 region: CASARGLAYEQYF. For the CDR3, the DNA is TGTGCCAGCGCAAGGGGGCTTGCCTACGAGCAGTACTTC.

The chain recombines TRBV14 with TRBJ2-3; TRBD1 matches at 9 bases. The germline gives CDR1 SGHDN, CDR2 FVKESK. V dropped 1 base and J dropped 2; count of bases not matched to a gene: 1. This CDR3 comprises 15 residues. The DNA for the CDR3 is TGTGCCAGCAGCCAAGGACAGGGGGACACAGATACGCAGTATTTT. The encoded protein is CASSQGQGDTDTQYF.

This clonotype was counted at least ten times. This chain connects TRBV30 to TRBJ1-2, with D possibly being TRBD1 (5 bases). Germline lookup yields CDR1 GTSNPN and CDR2 SVGIG (reference sequence). This CDR3 contains 12 residues. Trimming pared 5 bases from V and 8 bases from J, leaving 15 bases between. CDR3 bases: TGTGCCTGGGATCCAGGGTATCGCGGCTACACCTTC. It encodes CAWDPGYRGYTF.

The chain employs TRBV7-2 and TRBJ2-7; either TRBD1 or TRBD2 may supply D (7 bases each). Deletions cut 7 bases from V and 5 bases from J, with 18 bases between. The V gene's germline CDR1 is SGHTA and CDR2 FQGNSA. This CDR3 region has 14 residues. The chain's CDR3 is CASTRRGGLDEQYF. CDR3 nucleotides: TGTGCCAGCACCCGCAGGGGGGGCTTGGACGAGCAGTACTTC.

The table lists this clonotype with many counts. V gene TRBV9 combines with J gene TRBJ1-6; D may be TRBD1 (6 bases). CDR1 SGDLS and CDR2 YYNGEE come from the germline V gene. With 0 bases removed from V and 8 bases from J, the gap between germline ends came to 15 bases. CDR3 length equals 16 residues. CDR3 loop: CASSVEPGAMDSPLHF. The CDR3 nucleotides are TGTGCCAGCAGCGTAGAGCCAGGGGCGATGGATTCACCCCTCCACTTT.

At least ten counts were recorded for this clonotype. The chain uses TRBV11-2 and TRBJ2-7; no firm D call. V shed 3 bases and J shed 2 bases, with 11 bases lying between them. The germline V gene has CDR1 SGHAT and CDR2 FQNNGV. This CDR3 region has 14 residues. For the CDR3, the DNA is TGTGCCAGCAGCTTGACGCCCCGTACCTACGAGCAGTACTTC. Protein product: CASSLTPRTYEQYF.

This clonotype occurred a few times. The rearrangement uses TRBV20-1 and TRBJ1-6, with D possibly TRBD1 on 5 matching bases. From germline, CDR1 is DFQATT and CDR2 SNEGSKA (reference sequence). The germline V and J ends were trimmed by 0 bases and 7 bases, with 10 bases remaining between them. The CDR3 totals 14 residues. This chain's CDR3 is CSARDWTPNSPLHF. The CDR3 nucleotides are TGCAGTGCTAGAGATTGGACACCCAATTCACCCCTCCACTTT.

This clonotype occurred many times. The rearrangement joins TRBV27 to TRBJ1-2; D is ambiguous. The V gene lost 2 bases and the J gene lost 0 bases, with 13 bases spanning the gap. Looked up from germline, CDR1 is MNHEY and CDR2 is SMNVEV (reference sequence). This CDR3 contains 16 residues. CDR3 loop: CASSLGQAPTNYGYTF. The CDR3 nucleotides are TGTGCCAGCAGTTTAGGGCAGGCGCCCACTAACTATGGCTACACCTTC.

In its sample, this clonotype was seen many times. The chain recombines TRBV9 with TRBJ2-7; the match to TRBD2 covers 10 bases. There are 15 residues in the CDR3. Germline V gene sequence: CDR1 SGDLS, CDR2 YYNGEE. With V trimmed by 2 bases and J by 6 bases, 8 bases remained unmatched. In DNA form, the CDR3 reads TGTGCCAGCAGCGTGGCTAGCGGGAGTTCGGGCGAGCAGTACTTC. Translation: CASSVASGSSGEQYF.

The rearrangement links TRBV6-1 to TRBJ1-5; D perhaps matches TRBD1 (5 bases). V lost 3 bases to trimming and J lost 3 bases, with 12 bases between them. There are 15 residues in the CDR3. Germline assignment: CDR1 MNHNS and CDR2 SASEGT. For the CDR3, the DNA is TGTGCCAGCAGTGACCTTGACAGCAACAATCAGCCCCAGCATTTT. This encodes CASSDLDSNNQPQHF.

This chain joins TRBV20-1 and TRBJ1-1, with TRBD1 identical over 9 bases. Germline-derived CDR1 and CDR2 are DFQATT and SNEGSKA (reference sequence). Germline trimming cut 1 base from V and 4 bases from J; bases unmatched to any gene: 4. The CDR3 has 14 residues. CDR3 bases: TGCAGTGCTAGAGGGGACAGGGCTGGCACTGAAGCTTTCTTT. Translation: CSARGDRAGTEAFF.

The sample holds many counts of this clonotype. V is TRBV20-1 and J is TRBJ1-1, with 7 nucleotides matching TRBD1. CDR3 size: 14 residues. Germline values: CDR1 DFQATT, CDR2 SNEGSKA (reference sequence). V shed 3 bases, J shed 6 bases, and the junction held 10 bases outside the gene matches. The CDR3 DNA reads as TGCAGTGCTAGTTGGGAGGGGGCTGTTGCTGAAGCTTTCTTT. Encoded protein: CSASWEGAVAEAFF.

This sequence joins TRBV2 and TRBJ1-4; 8 bases map to TRBD1. The CDR3 runs to 15 residues. CDR1 SNHLY and CDR2 FYNNEI come from the germline V gene. J gave up 5 bases and V 4 bases, and 6 bases lay outside the gene matches. The CDR3 DNA sequence: TGTGCCAGCAGTGGGACAGGGATGGGGAATGAAAAACTGTTTTTT. It codes for CASSGTGMGNEKLFF.

This clonotype has more than one count but fewer than ten. V and J are TRBV5-1 and TRBJ2-7; D is uncertain. CDR1 and CDR2 (germline): SGHRS, YFSETQ. This CDR3 has 13 residues. V was shortened by 1 base and J by 1 base, with 6 bases between the two germline ends. DNA of the CDR3: TGCGCCAGCAGCTTGATCGGGTCCTACGAGCAGTACTTC. This codes for CASSLIGSYEQYF.

J is TRBJ1-5 and V is TRBV11-3; D call uncertain. The V gene lost 5 bases and the J gene lost 0 bases, with 14 bases spanning the gap. Germline loops: CDR1 SGHNT, CDR2 YENEEA. The CDR3 is 16 amino acids. The CDR3 coding sequence is TGTGCCAGCAGCCTAAGGGCTGATTCTAGCAATCAGCCCCAGCATTTT. Translated, it gives CASSLRADSSNQPQHF.

This clonotype was seen a handful of times. V usage is TRBV6-1 and J usage is TRBJ2-2; TRBD1 aligns across 11 bases. V dropped 6 bases and J dropped 5; count of bases not matched to a gene: 8. Germline V gene lookup returns CDR1 MNHNS and CDR2 SASEGT. This CDR3 is 16 amino acids long. CDR3 loop: CASSPGTGGSTGELFF. The CDR3 region has the DNA TGTGCCAGCAGCCCCGGGACAGGGGGAAGTACCGGGGAGCTGTTTTTT.

The CDR3 is CASSLFRAAGDTDTQYF. The CDR3, as DNA: TGTGCCAGCAGCTTATTTAGGGCAGCGGGCGACACAGATACGCAGTATTTT. The rearrangement links TRBV7-2 to TRBJ2-3, with TRBD2 as a possible D gene (6 bases). V was cut by 2 bases and J by 2 bases, with 17 bases left in between. This CDR3 has 17 amino acids. The germline V gene has CDR1 SGHTA and CDR2 FQGNSA.